This T cell receptor (beta chain) was identified during a study of cytomegalovirus exposure and HLA in healthy donors. V lost 5 bases to trimming and J lost 6 bases; unmatched junction nucleotides: 14. Germline CDR1 is GTSNPN and CDR2 is SVGIG (reference sequence). There are 18 residues in the CDR3. Broader study findings: Some V segments could not be told apart, so they were left out, TRBV6-2 and TRBV6-3 among them. Listed as cytomegalovirus-associated were approximately 160 TCR beta chains.

This clone has only one observation. Its antigen is currently unknown. It was with 60 Vbeta and 13 Jbeta primers that the PCR ran. Produced via immunoSEQ multiplex PCR; TCRdb's table is partial and in-frame only. The table lists 180,000 or so clones, over 75% of them singletons. The chain carries TRBV30 and TRBJ2-1, with TRBD2 matching over 15 bases. This sequence was found in a man in his fifties in good health and CMV-seropositive. The sequencing input was PBMCs. CDR3 sequence: CAWVRTSGGAGYVNEQFF. CDR3 nucleotides: TGTGCCTGGGTCCGGACTAGCGGGGGGGCCGGGTACGTCAATGAGCAGTTCTTC.